Shown below are 2 T cell receptor beta chains from a single sample sequenced in a study of T cell changes during pregnancy in multiple sclerosis. The method was immunoSEQ multiplex PCR; TCRdb's version includes in-frame clones alone and lacks a portion of them. The sample has 30,000 to 45,000 clones; around 92% are singletons. This specimen was CD8+ T cells from peripheral blood mononuclear cells, taken after pregnancy. Receptors were obtained from a female donor with multiple sclerosis, enrolled in a pregnancy study.

This clone came up once. A junction boundary mismatches the germline segment, possibly from a read error. V gene TRBV19 combines with J gene TRBJ2-7; D possibly corresponds to TRBD1 (5 bases). The germline gives CDR1 LNHDA, CDR2 SQIVND (reference sequence). The CDR3 is made up of 13 amino acids. CDR3 sequence (DNA): TGTGCCAGTAGTATAATTCCTGGGGCGGACGCTCGCTTC. Translated: CASSIIPGADARF.

The V and J genes are TRBV5-6 and TRBJ2-7, with 10 bases matching TRBD1. The CDR3 totals 14 residues. J was trimmed by 3 bases and V by 0 bases; bases with no gene match: 0. Germline V CDR1 and CDR2: SGHDT, YYEEEE. CDR3 protein: CASSLGTGGYEQYF. DNA of the CDR3: TGTGCCAGCAGCTTGGGGACAGGGGGCTACGAGCAGTACTTC.